A selection of T cell receptor beta chains follows, all from one sample in a study of beta chain features in type 1 diabetes. TCRdb's copy holds only in-frame clones and misses some; the assay was immunoSEQ multiplex PCR. The sample contains 300,000 to 400,000 clones, roughly 12% of which appear only once. Sample: naive CD4+ T cells from blood. These receptor sequences come from a man between 18 and 29 years old in good health. Each CDR3 is given with its conserved first and last residue. The D gene is left open where the match is weak. Rows give clone size only sometimes, using once, few, many, or a class for an expanded clone.

j_call v_call d_call clone_size cdr3_aa cdr3_nt
TRBJ2-1 TRBV7-6 NA NA CASSFTTSNEQFF TGTGCCAGCAGCTTCACTACCTCCAATGAGCAGTTCTTC
TRBJ1-1 TRBV28 NA NA CASSLGQNTEAFF TGTGCCAGCAGTCTGGGACAGAACACTGAAGCTTTCTTT
TRBJ1-2 TRBV11-2 NA NA CASTRNGGRGGYTF TGTGCCAGCACCCGCAACGGGGGGCGGGGTGGCTACACCTTC
TRBJ1-5 TRBV4-3 TRBD1 many CASSQDLGGQPQHF TGCGCCAGCAGCCAAGATCTAGGGGGCCAGCCCCAGCATTTT
TRBJ2-1 TRBV7-3 TRBD1 few CASSLGQGDNEQFF TGTGCCAGCAGCTTGGGACAGGGGGACAATGAGCAGTTCTTC
TRBJ1-4 TRBV30 NA few CAWSARSQTGKLFF TGTGCCTGGAGTGCCCGGTCCCAAACGGGTAAACTGTTTTTT
TRBJ2-1 TRBV4-3 NA few CASSPGEYNEQFF TGCGCCAGCAGCCCCGGAGAGTACAATGAGCAGTTCTTC
TRBJ1-4 TRBV28 NA NA CASSLRRRDTATNEKLFF TGTGCCAGCAGTTTGCGGCGCCGGGACACAGCAACTAATGAAAAACTGTTTTTT
TRBJ1-1 TRBV19 NA few CASSATVNTEAFF TGTGCCAGTAGTGCCACAGTGAACACTGAAGCTTTCTTT
TRBJ1-1 TRBV19 NA few CATQLGHTEAFF TGTGCCACGCAACTAGGGCACACTGAAGCTTTCTTT
TRBJ2-1 TRBV19 TRBD2 NA CASTYGGDLREQFF TGTGCCAGTACTTACGGGGGGGATCTGCGTGAGCAGTTCTTC
TRBJ1-2 TRBV4-2 TRBD1 NA CASRVPGQGRKGYGYTF TGTGCCAGCAGAGTCCCGGGACAGGGCCGAAAGGGCTATGGCTACACCTTC
TRBJ2-3 TRBV5-4 TRBD2 NA CASSVRLAGEDTQYF TGTGCCAGCAGCGTCCGACTAGCGGGGGAAGATACGCAGTATTTT
TRBJ2-7 TRBV6-5 TRBD1 few CASSKGQSFYEQYF TGTGCCAGCAGTAAGGGACAGTCGTTCTACGAGCAGTACTTC
TRBJ2-2 TRBV28 TRBD2 few CASSFSGRGTGELFF TGTGCCAGCAGTTTCTCTGGGAGGGGCACCGGGGAGCTGTTTTTT
TRBJ1-1 TRBV18 NA NA CASSRRGARAEAFF TGTGCCAGCTCCCGCCGGGGGGCGCGAGCTGAAGCTTTCTTT
TRBJ2-7 TRBV14 NA few CASSQQDRETYF TGTGCCAGCAGCCAGCAAGACAGAGAAACGTACTTC
TRBJ1-5 TRBV30 NA NA CAWQDSLNQPQHF TGTGCCTGGCAGGACTCACTCAATCAGCCCCAGCATTTT
TRBJ2-1 TRBV5-6 TRBD2 NA CASSLVSGGNEQFF TGTGCCAGCAGCTTGGTTTCGGGAGGGAATGAGCAGTTCTTC
TRBJ1-4 TRBV30 TRBD1 few CASTGDGLNEKLFF TGTGCCTCAACAGGGGACGGACTTAATGAAAAACTGTTTTTT
TRBJ1-2 TRBV30 TRBD1 NA CAFQTGEGYGYTF TGTGCCTTCCAGACAGGGGAAGGCTATGGCTACACCTTC
TRBJ1-2 TRBV4-3 TRBD1 few CASSQKDRDYGYTF TGCGCCAGCAGCCAGAAAGACAGGGACTATGGCTACACCTTC
TRBJ2-7 TRBV11-2 TRBD2 few CASSLEPFGRVAGGLLEQYF TGTGCCAGCAGCTTAGAACCCTTTGGTCGGGTAGCGGGGGGCCTCCTCGAGCAGTACTTC
TRBJ2-5 TRBV7-2 TRBD1 NA CASRWTGAQETQYF TGTGCCAGCAGATGGACAGGGGCTCAGGAGACCCAGTACTTC
TRBJ1-1 TRBV28 NA few CASSFVRPSSEAFF TGTGCCAGCAGTTTTGTCAGGCCCTCAAGTGAAGCTTTCTTT
TRBJ2-3 TRBV19 NA NA CASSRSWDSTSTQYF TGTGCCAGTAGCCGTTCGTGGGACTCCACTTCCACGCAGTATTTT